This TCR beta chain was found in a study of tumor-infiltrating lymphocytes in primary liver carcinoma. Turning to the study itself: The patients had histopathologically diagnosed primary liver carcinoma, and their disease was treated by surgical resection.

The CDR3 sequence is 14 residues long. Trimming shortened V by 7 bases and J by 0 bases, and 12 bases separated the two germline ends. Germline DNA was also extracted, and blood RNA was taken from unsorted whole blood. Presurgery, around 3.9 milliliters of peripheral blood were collected. Turning to this clonotype: A much larger clone sits a single nucleotide away, making a read error possible.

TCR beta cDNA was reverse-transcribed from about 550 ng of total RNA. The reaction used a constant-region primer and ProtoScript II reverse transcriptase. Employing slightly modified ARM-PCR, three nested multiplex PCR rounds were run, and these gave rise to the TCR beta libraries. Rounds one and two of PCR, each of about 10 cycles, were primed with TRBV1-TRBV30 forward primers and a C-beta reverse primer. TCRdb ran MiXCR on the multiplex PCR reads and lists one entry per CDR3 protein. The sample shows approximately 330,000 distinct CDR3 sequences, around three fifths of them seen only once. The chain has TRBV12-3 or TRBV12-4 and TRBJ1-1; D is undetermined. This TCR came from a man in his forties with primary liver carcinoma and hepatitis B virus infection. The sample comprised peripheral blood. CDR3 region: CASNHQRLNTEAFF. CDR3 nucleotides: TGTGCCAGCAACCACCAACGGCTGAACACTGAAGCTTTCTTT.